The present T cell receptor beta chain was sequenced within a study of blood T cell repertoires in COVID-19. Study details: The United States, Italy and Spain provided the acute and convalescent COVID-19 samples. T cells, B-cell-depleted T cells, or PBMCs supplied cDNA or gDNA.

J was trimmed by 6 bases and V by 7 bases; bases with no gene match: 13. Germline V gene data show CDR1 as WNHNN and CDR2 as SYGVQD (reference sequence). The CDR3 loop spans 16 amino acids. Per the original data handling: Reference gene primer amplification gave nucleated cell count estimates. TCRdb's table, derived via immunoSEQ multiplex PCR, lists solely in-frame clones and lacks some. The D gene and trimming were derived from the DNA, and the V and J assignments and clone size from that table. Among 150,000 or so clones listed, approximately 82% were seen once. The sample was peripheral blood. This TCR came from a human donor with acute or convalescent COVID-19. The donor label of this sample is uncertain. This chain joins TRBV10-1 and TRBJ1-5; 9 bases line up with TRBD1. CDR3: CASTETGQGEGQPQHF. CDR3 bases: TGCGCCAGCACCGAGACGGGACAGGGAGAGGGTCAGCCCCAGCATTTT.